The 32 T cell receptor beta chains below come from one sample, sequenced in a study of cytomegalovirus exposure and HLA in healthy donors. Primers for the PCR totalled 60 Vbeta and 13 Jbeta. TCRdb keeps only in-frame clones here, not all; method: immunoSEQ multiplex PCR. The sample lists over 85,000 clones, about three quarters occurring once. Source material: PBMCs. These TCRs come from a man between 35 and 55 years old in good health and CMV-seronegative.

The V gene is TRBV5-1, the J gene TRBJ2-3; D remains unclear. Germline V CDR1 and CDR2: SGHRS, YFSETQ. The CDR3 has 13 amino acids. Trimming removed 4 bases at V and 0 bases at J, with 6 bases between. The CDR3 region has the DNA TGCGCCAGCAGCCTAGATAGCACAGATACGCAGTATTTT. Translated, it gives CASSLDSTDTQYF.

The chain joins TRBV11-3 to TRBJ2-3, with unresolved D. Looked up from germline, CDR1 is SGHNT and CDR2 is YENEEA. The CDR3 totals 13 residues. The ends were cut back, 5 bases at V and 1 base at J, with 7 bases in the middle. The CDR3 DNA is TGTGCCAGCAGCCTCTCGGGCACAGATACGCAGTATTTT. This encodes CASSLSGTDTQYF.

This sequence joins TRBV19 and TRBJ1-1; no definite D call. CDR3 length: 13 residues. CDR1 and CDR2 from the germline V gene are LNHDA and SQIVND (reference sequence). The ends were cut back, 1 base at V and 2 bases at J, with 5 bases in the middle. The CDR3 loop is CASSIASNTEAFF. CDR3 coding DNA: TGTGCCAGTAGTATAGCCAGTAACACTGAAGCTTTCTTT.

This clone was found a few times. The chain combines TRBV5-1 with TRBJ2-1, with 8 bases that match TRBD2. Losses at the gene ends were 0 bases for V and 4 bases for J; bases not matched to a gene: 9. In germline, CDR1 is SGHRS, CDR2 YFSETQ. This CDR3 comprises 17 residues. CDR3 loop: CASSLARGGVGYNEQFF. CDR3 nucleotides: TGCGCCAGCAGCTTGGCTCGGGGGGGCGTAGGTTACAATGAGCAGTTCTTC.

The rearrangement links TRBV2 to TRBJ1-6; a possible D gene is TRBD1 (5 bases). This CDR3 region has 16 residues. V was pared by 6 bases and J by 0 bases, with 12 bases between. The germline V gene encodes CDR1 SNHLY and CDR2 FYNNEI. Here the CDR3 reads CASRLVDSSYNSPLHF. The CDR3 DNA is TGTGCCAGCAGACTCGTCGACAGCTCCTATAATTCACCCCTCCACTTT.

The V call is TRBV28, the J call TRBJ2-1; the D gene is possibly TRBD2 (6 bases). Germline V gene lookup returns CDR1 MDHEN and CDR2 SYDVKM. Trimming shortened V by 3 bases and J by 0 bases, and 12 bases separated the two germline ends. The CDR3 has 16 amino acids. CDR3: CASSFLASDSYNEQFF. CDR3 nucleotide sequence: TGTGCCAGCAGTTTCTTGGCTAGCGACTCCTACAATGAGCAGTTCTTC.

The genes are TRBV2 and TRBJ1-4; D remains ambiguous. The germline CDR1 and CDR2 sequences are SNHLY and FYNNEI. This CDR3 comprises 14 residues. V shed 1 base and J shed 8 bases, with 11 bases lying between them. The CDR3 loop is CASSEGRVWEKLFF. As DNA, the CDR3 is TGTGCCAGCAGTGAAGGTCGGGTTTGGGAAAAACTGTTTTTT.

The chain uses TRBV7-9 and TRBJ1-1; TRBD1 is a possible D gene (5 bases). The CDR3 runs to 14 residues. Germline assignment: CDR1 SEHNR and CDR2 FQNEAQ (reference sequence). The germline V and J ends were trimmed by 4 bases and 1 base, with 10 bases remaining between them. CDR3 region: CASSSIRGNTEAFF. Here the CDR3 DNA reads TGTGCCAGCAGCTCTATTAGGGGGAACACTGAAGCTTTCTTT.

The chain employs TRBV28 and TRBJ2-7; a weak D match, TRBD2 (6 bases). The V gene lost 11 bases and the J gene lost 7 bases, with 21 bases spanning the gap. The CDR3 totals 13 residues. Germline V lookup: CDR1 MDHEN, CDR2 SYDVKM. CDR3 region: CALHSRARGEQYF. CDR3 bases: TGTGCCCTTCACTCTAGAGCACGGGGGGAGCAGTACTTC.

The chain has TRBV9 and TRBJ1-3; D gene uncertain. The CDR3 is 17 residues long. Trimming cost V 2 bases and J 0 bases, with 15 bases left between them. The germline gives CDR1 SGDLS, CDR2 YYNGEE. CDR3 nucleotides: TGTGCCAGCAGCGTTGCAGCTTCAAGAGGCTCTGGAAACACCATATATTTT. Its protein is CASSVAASRGSGNTIYF.

The V and J genes are TRBV4-2 and TRBJ2-1; tentative D call: TRBD2 (6 bases). V lost 2 bases to trimming and J lost 4 bases, with 15 bases between them. The CDR3 is made up of 16 amino acids. Germline-derived CDR1 and CDR2 are LGHNA and YNFKEQ. The CDR3 is CASSQPLAWSYNEQFF. The CDR3 DNA reads TGTGCCAGCAGCCAACCCCTAGCGTGGAGTTACAATGAGCAGTTCTTC.

V is TRBV9 and J is TRBJ2-5; possible D gene TRBD2, 6 bases. The ends were cut back, 4 bases at V and 2 bases at J, with 9 bases in the middle. Germline values: CDR1 SGDLS, CDR2 YYNGEE. This CDR3 contains 13 residues. The CDR3 loop reads CASSWDLQETQYF. The CDR3 coding sequence is TGTGCCAGCAGCTGGGACTTACAAGAGACCCAGTACTTC.

CDR3 DNA sequence: TGCAGCGTTGCGGACAGCGTAAACACTGAAGCTTTCTTT. This encodes CSVADSVNTEAFF. This rearrangement joins TRBV29-1 to TRBJ1-1; perhaps TRBD1 as D (6 bases). The CDR3 has 13 amino acids. The germline CDR1 and CDR2 sequences are SQVTM and ANQGSEA. Trimming pared 4 bases from V and 2 bases from J, leaving 11 bases between.

This chain uses TRBV7-2 with TRBJ1-4, with unresolved D. Germline CDR1 and CDR2: SGHTA and FQGNSA. V was shortened by 2 bases and J by 3 bases, with 10 bases between the two germline ends. CDR3 length: 15 residues. The CDR3 region is CASSLQINPNEKLFF. The CDR3 DNA follows: TGTGCCAGCAGCTTACAGATAAACCCTAATGAAAAACTGTTTTTT.

The chain recombines TRBV27 with TRBJ2-1, with 8 bases aligning to TRBD1. With V trimmed by 3 bases and J by 5 bases, 3 bases remained unmatched. CDR3 length equals 14 residues. Germline V CDR1 and CDR2: MNHEY, SMNVEV (reference sequence). The CDR3 loop is CASSLGQVNNEQFF. The CDR3 nucleotides are TGTGCCAGCAGTTTGGGACAGGTCAACAATGAGCAGTTCTTC.

This clone was counted at least ten times. V gene TRBV4-3 combines with J gene TRBJ2-1, with 7 nucleotides matching TRBD1. The V gene's germline CDR1 is LGHNA and CDR2 YSLEER. This CDR3 contains 14 residues. With V trimmed by 4 bases and J by 3 bases, 3 bases remained unmatched. The CDR3, as DNA: TGCGCCAGCAGCCTGGGACAGAACTACAATGAGCAGTTCTTC. The encoded protein is CASSLGQNYNEQFF.

This clone was recorded a few times. The chain has TRBV14 and TRBJ2-5; 7 bases are a match to TRBD1. Losses at the gene ends were 4 bases for V and 2 bases for J; bases not matched to a gene: 1. Germline V gives CDR1 SGHDN, CDR2 FVKESK. The CDR3 length is 13 residues. The CDR3 nucleotides read TGTGCCAGCAGCCGGGGACAGCAAGAGACCCAGTACTTC. Its translation is CASSRGQQETQYF.

The J gene is TRBJ2-7, the V gene TRBV7-2; D perhaps matches TRBD2 (6 bases). CDR3 length: 15 amino acids. The germline V gene has CDR1 SGHTA and CDR2 FQGNSA. Between the trimmed V and J ends, which lost 3 bases and 4 bases, there was a span of 16 bases. The DNA of the CDR3 is TGTGCCAGCAGCTTGGAGGGGTATCGATCGTACGAGCAGTACTTC. Translating it yields CASSLEGYRSYEQYF.

The V call is TRBV5-4, the J call TRBJ2-5; perhaps TRBD2 as D (5 bases). Germline CDR1 and CDR2: SGHNT and YYREEE (reference sequence). The CDR3 has 13 residues. Trimming took off 4 bases at V and 7 bases at J, with 14 bases between the two ends. The CDR3 sequence: CASSRTGVLTQYF. The CDR3 DNA follows: TGTGCCAGCAGCCGGACTGGAGTTTTGACCCAGTACTTC.

The rearrangement uses TRBV2 and TRBJ2-3; 9 positions match TRBD1. The CDR3 is made up of 17 amino acids. V shed 5 bases, J shed 3 bases, and the junction held 12 bases outside the gene matches. The V gene's germline CDR1 is SNHLY and CDR2 FYNNEI. The CDR3 DNA reads as TGTGCCAGCAGTTTGCGTGGGACAGGGATTAGAACAGATACGCAGTATTTT. Residues: CASSLRGTGIRTDTQYF.

This chain joins TRBV5-6 and TRBJ1-5, with a possible D match to TRBD1 (5 bases). V was trimmed by 2 bases and J by 7 bases, leaving 7 bases between them. The CDR3 is made up of 12 amino acids. Germline-derived CDR1 and CDR2 are SGHDT and YYEEEE. For the CDR3, the DNA is TGTGCCAGCAGCTTCGCAGGGCAGCCCCAGCATTTT. Translating gives CASSFAGQPQHF.

This clone has at least ten counts. The chain carries TRBV2 and TRBJ1-2, with no clear D. Germline V gene lookup returns CDR1 SNHLY and CDR2 FYNNEI. This CDR3 region has 11 residues. Between the trimmed V and J ends, which lost 4 bases and 8 bases, there was a span of 8 bases. CDR3 loop: CASSVERGYTF. The CDR3 DNA follows: TGTGCCAGCAGTGTGGAGAGAGGCTACACCTTC.

This clone was observed many times. The rearrangement uses TRBV5-4 and TRBJ2-7; TRBD2 might be the D (5 bases). V shed 7 bases and J shed 1 base, with 18 bases lying between them. CDR3 length equals 15 residues. Germline V gene data show CDR1 as SGHNT and CDR2 as YYREEE (reference sequence). CDR3 coding DNA: TGTGCCAGCGGGGATCGAGGCCGAGGGTCCTACGAGCAGTACTTC. It translates to CASGDRGRGSYEQYF.

This clone was counted a few times. V and J are TRBV6-5 and TRBJ1-2; TRBD1 matches at 9 bases. CDR1 and CDR2 from the germline V gene are MNHEY and SVGAGI. The CDR3 has 13 residues. With V trimmed by 7 bases and J by 6 bases, 6 bases remained unmatched. Here the CDR3 reads CASKRRTGDGYTF. CDR3 bases: TGTGCCAGCAAGAGGCGGACAGGGGATGGCTACACCTTC.

The chain has TRBV7-2 and TRBJ2-1; a weak D match, TRBD2 (6 bases). CDR1 is SGHTA, CDR2 FQGNSA, per germline. Trimming removed 7 bases from V and 4 bases from J, with 17 bases in between. The CDR3 loop spans 15 amino acids. CDR3 nucleotides: TGTGCCAGCAAGCCGGGAGCCCTGTTATACAATGAGCAGTTCTTC. Its protein is CASKPGALLYNEQFF.

The rearrangement joins TRBV4-1 to TRBJ1-5; 9 bases are shared with TRBD1. V lost 2 bases to trimming and J lost 7 bases; unmatched junction nucleotides: 9. CDR3 length equals 16 residues. Germline V gene lookup returns CDR1 MGHRA and CDR2 YSYEKL. CDR3 bases: TGCGCCAGCAGCCAATCACCGGGACAGGGCTACCAGCCCCAGCATTTT. Residues: CASSQSPGQGYQPQHF.

V and J are TRBV6-1 and TRBJ2-5; 10 bases map to TRBD1. The germline CDR1 and CDR2 sequences are MNHNS and SASEGT. The CDR3 runs to 15 residues. The V and J ends lost 0 bases and 5 bases, in that order; junction bases with no gene match: 3. As DNA, the CDR3 is TGTGCCAGCAGTGAAGCGACAGGGGGCGCGGAGACCCAGTACTTC. Protein sequence: CASSEATGGAETQYF.

This clone is a singleton in its sample. V gene TRBV5-4 combines with J gene TRBJ2-5; 11 bases agree with TRBD1. The CDR3 runs to 13 residues. Trimming at V came to 3 bases and at J to 5 bases, leaving 0 bases not matched to a gene. Germline CDR1 and CDR2: SGHNT and YYREEE (reference sequence). Here the CDR3 DNA reads TGTGCCAGCAGCTGGGACAGGGGGGAGACCCAGTACTTC. Translated, it gives CASSWDRGETQYF.

This chain connects TRBV27 to TRBJ1-2; 12 positions agree with TRBD1. Per germline, CDR1 MNHEY and CDR2 SMNVEV (reference sequence). This CDR3 contains 16 residues. Trimming at V came to 5 bases and at J to 7 bases, leaving 11 bases not matched to a gene. The CDR3 region has the DNA TGTGCCAGCAGTCTAAACCCCGGGACAGGGGGCCCTGGCTACACCTTC. It codes for CASSLNPGTGGPGYTF.

The CDR3 loop is CASSPPLRRDTQYF. CDR3 DNA: TGTGCCAGTAGTCCCCCCCTCCGGAGAGATACGCAGTATTTT. The gene calls are TRBV19 and TRBJ2-3; D not certain. The CDR3 runs 14 residues. Trimming stripped 5 bases from V and 5 bases from J, with 14 bases between. The germline V gene has CDR1 LNHDA and CDR2 SQIVND (reference sequence). The full variable domain, its missing parts supplied by reference TRBV19 and TRBJ2-3, is DGGITQSPKYLFRKEGQNVTLSCEQNLNHDAMYWYRQDPGQGLRLIYYSQIVNDFQKGDIAEGYSVSREKKESFPLTVTSAQKNPTAFYLCASSPPLRRDTQYFGPGTRLTVL.

The V call is TRBV7-2, the J call TRBJ1-5; TRBD1 aligns across 7 bases. The germline gives CDR1 SGHTA, CDR2 FQGNSA. This CDR3 comprises 15 residues. After removal of 5 bases from V and 3 bases from J, the junction contained 7 bases not matched to a gene. CDR3 sequence reads: CASSMDRLPNQPQHF. CDR3 in DNA: TGTGCCAGCAGCATGGACAGGCTACCCAATCAGCCCCAGCATTTT.

The chain employs TRBV27 and TRBJ1-1; D is possibly TRBD1 (6 bases). V lost 6 bases and J lost 4, with 9 bases in between. The CDR3 totals 12 residues. Germline assignment: CDR1 MNHEY and CDR2 SMNVEV (reference sequence). The CDR3 region is CASRDRFTEAFF. In DNA, the CDR3 is TGTGCCAGCAGAGACAGGTTCACTGAAGCTTTCTTT.